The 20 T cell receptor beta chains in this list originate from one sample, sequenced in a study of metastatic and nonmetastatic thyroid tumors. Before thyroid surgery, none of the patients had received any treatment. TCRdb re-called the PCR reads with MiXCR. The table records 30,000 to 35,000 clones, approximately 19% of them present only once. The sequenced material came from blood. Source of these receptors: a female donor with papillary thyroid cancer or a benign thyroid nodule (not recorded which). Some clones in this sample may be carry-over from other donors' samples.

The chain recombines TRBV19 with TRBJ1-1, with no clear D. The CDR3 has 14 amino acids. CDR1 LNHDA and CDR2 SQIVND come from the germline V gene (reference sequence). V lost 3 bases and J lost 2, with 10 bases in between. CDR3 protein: CASSMGWPNTEAFF. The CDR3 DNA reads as TGTGCCAGTAGTATGGGGTGGCCTAACACTGAAGCTTTCTTT.

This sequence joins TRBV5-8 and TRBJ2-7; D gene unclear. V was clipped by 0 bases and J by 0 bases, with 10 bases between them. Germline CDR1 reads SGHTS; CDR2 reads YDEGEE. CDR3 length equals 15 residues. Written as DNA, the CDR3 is TGTGCCAGCAGCTTGGCCCCCCTGACCTCCTACGAGCAGTACTTC. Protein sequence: CASSLAPLTSYEQYF.

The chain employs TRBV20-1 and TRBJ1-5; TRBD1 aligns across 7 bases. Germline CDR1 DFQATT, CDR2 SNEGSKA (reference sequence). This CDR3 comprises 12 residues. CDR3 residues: CSGTDPNQPQHF. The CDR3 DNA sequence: TGCAGCGGGACAGATCCCAATCAGCCCCAGCATTTT.

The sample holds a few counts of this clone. In nucleotides, the CDR3 is TGTGCCAGTAGTATAGCCAAAGGGGGGAATCAGCCCCAGCATTTT. Its protein is CASSIAKGGNQPQHF. The V call is TRBV19, the J call TRBJ1-5, with D tentatively TRBD1 (6 bases). Between the trimmed V and J ends, which lost 1 base and 4 bases, there was a span of 11 bases. Germline V gives CDR1 LNHDA, CDR2 SQIVND (reference sequence). The CDR3 contains 15 residues.

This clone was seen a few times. CDR3: CASSLSTGGLGQPQHF. The CDR3 DNA sequence: TGTGCCAGCAGTTTGTCGACAGGGGGCTTAGGTCAGCCCCAGCATTTT. This sequence joins TRBV28 and TRBJ1-5, with 10 bases lining up with TRBD1. Germline lookup yields CDR1 MDHEN and CDR2 SYDVKM. The CDR3 contains 16 residues. With 3 bases clipped from V and 6 bases from J, the junction kept 8 bases outside the gene matches.

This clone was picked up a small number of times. CDR3 DNA sequence: TGTGCCAGCAGTTACCAGCCAGGGGGCGAAGATACGCAGTATTTT. Amino acids: CASSYQPGGEDTQYF. The chain couples TRBV6-2 or TRBV6-3 to TRBJ2-3; 8 nucleotides line up with TRBD1. This CDR3 contains 15 residues. Germline V gene sequence: CDR1 MNHEY, CDR2 SVGEGT. Germline trimming cut 2 bases from V and 5 bases from J; bases unmatched to any gene: 6.

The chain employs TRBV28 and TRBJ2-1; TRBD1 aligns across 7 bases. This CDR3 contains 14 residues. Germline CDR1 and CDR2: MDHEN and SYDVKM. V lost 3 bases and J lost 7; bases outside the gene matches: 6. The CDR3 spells CASSFPGTVNEQFF. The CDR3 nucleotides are TGTGCCAGCAGTTTCCCCGGGACAGTGAATGAGCAGTTCTTC.

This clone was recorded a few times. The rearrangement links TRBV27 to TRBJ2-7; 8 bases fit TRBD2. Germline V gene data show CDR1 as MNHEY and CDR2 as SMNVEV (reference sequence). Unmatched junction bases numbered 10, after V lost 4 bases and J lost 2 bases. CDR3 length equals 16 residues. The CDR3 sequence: CASSSGAGETPYEQYF. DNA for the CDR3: TGTGCCAGCAGTTCAGGAGCGGGGGAAACTCCCTACGAGCAGTACTTC.

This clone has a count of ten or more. In DNA, the CDR3 is TGTGCCAGCAGCGGGGGACATAAAGAGACCCAGTACTTC. This encodes CASSGGHKETQYF. V is TRBV6-2 or TRBV6-3 and J is TRBJ2-5; D is perhaps TRBD1 or TRBD2 (6 bases each). CDR1 is MNHEY, CDR2 SVGEGT, per germline. V lost 6 bases to trimming and J lost 3 bases, with 11 bases between them. The CDR3 contains 13 residues.

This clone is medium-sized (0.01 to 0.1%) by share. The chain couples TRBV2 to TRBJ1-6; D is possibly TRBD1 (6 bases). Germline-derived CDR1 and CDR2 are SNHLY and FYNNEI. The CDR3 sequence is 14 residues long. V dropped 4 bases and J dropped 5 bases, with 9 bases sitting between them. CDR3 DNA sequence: TGTGCCAGCAGTGGGGGACACAATAATTCACCCCTCCACTTT. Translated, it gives CASSGGHNNSPLHF.

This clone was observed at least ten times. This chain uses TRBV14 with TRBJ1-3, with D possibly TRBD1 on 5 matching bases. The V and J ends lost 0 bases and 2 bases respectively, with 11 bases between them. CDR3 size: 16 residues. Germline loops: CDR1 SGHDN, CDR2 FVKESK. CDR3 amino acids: CASSQDREATGNTIYF. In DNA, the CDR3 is TGTGCCAGCAGCCAAGACAGGGAGGCAACTGGAAACACCATATATTTT.

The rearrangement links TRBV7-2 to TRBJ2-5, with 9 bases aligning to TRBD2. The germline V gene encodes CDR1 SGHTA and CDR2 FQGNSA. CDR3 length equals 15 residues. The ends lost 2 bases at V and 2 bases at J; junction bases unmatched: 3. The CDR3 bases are TGTGCCAGCAGCTTAAGCCTAGCGGGGCAAGAGACCCAGTACTTC. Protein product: CASSLSLAGQETQYF.

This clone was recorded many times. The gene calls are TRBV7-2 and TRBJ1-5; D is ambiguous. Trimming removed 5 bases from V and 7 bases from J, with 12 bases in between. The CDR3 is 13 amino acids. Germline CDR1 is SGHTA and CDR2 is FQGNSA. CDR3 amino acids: CASSPRVRQPQHF. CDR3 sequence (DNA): TGTGCCAGCAGCCCAAGGGTCCGGCAGCCCCAGCATTTT.

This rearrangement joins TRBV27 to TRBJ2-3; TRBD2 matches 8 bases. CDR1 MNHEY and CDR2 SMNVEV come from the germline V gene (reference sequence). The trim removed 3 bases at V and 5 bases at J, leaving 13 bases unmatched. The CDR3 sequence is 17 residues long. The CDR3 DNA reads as TGTGCCAGCAGTTTCGGGTTTACGGGAGGGCCGATAGATACGCAGTATTTT. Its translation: CASSFGFTGGPIDTQYF.

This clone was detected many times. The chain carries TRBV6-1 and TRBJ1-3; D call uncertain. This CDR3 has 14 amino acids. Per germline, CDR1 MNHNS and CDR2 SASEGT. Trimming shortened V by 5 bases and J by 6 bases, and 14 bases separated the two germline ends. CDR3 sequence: CASSYLGPQNTIYF. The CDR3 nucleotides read TGTGCCAGCAGTTATCTTGGCCCCCAAAACACCATATATTTT.

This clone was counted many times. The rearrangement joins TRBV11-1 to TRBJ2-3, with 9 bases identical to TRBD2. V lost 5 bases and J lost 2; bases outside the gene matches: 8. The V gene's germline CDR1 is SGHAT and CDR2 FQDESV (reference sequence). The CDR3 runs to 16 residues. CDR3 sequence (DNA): TGTGCCAGCAGCCCCCTTGGCGGGGGGGCCACAGATACGCAGTATTTT. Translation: CASSPLGGGATDTQYF.

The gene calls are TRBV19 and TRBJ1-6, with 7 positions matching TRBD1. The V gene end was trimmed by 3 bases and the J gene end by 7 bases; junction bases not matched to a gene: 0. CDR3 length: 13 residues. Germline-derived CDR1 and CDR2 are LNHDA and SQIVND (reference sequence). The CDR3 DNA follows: TGTGCCAGTAGTATGGGACAGAATTCACCCCTCCACTTT. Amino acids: CASSMGQNSPLHF.

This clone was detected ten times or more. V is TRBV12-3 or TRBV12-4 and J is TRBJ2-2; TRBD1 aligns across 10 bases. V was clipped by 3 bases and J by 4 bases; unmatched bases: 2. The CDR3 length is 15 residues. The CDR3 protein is CASSLGTGVTGELFF. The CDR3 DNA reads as TGTGCCAGCAGTTTGGGGACAGGGGTCACCGGGGAGCTGTTTTTT.

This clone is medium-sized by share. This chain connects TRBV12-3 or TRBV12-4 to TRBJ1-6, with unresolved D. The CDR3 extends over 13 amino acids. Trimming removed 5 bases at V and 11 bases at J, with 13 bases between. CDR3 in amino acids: CASSGTVTAPLHF. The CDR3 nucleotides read TGTGCCAGCAGTGGAACAGTTACGGCACCCCTCCACTTT.

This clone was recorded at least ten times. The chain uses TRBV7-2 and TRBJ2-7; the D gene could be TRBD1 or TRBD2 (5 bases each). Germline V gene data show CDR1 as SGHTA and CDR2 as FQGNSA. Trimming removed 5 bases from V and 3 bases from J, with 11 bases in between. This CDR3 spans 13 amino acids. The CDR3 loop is CASSGGRNYEQYF. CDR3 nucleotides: TGTGCCAGCAGCGGGGGACGGAACTACGAGCAGTACTTC. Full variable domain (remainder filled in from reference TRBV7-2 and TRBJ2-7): GAGVSQSPSNKVTEKGKDVELRCDPISGHTALYWYRQSLGQGLEFLIYFQGNSAPDKSGLPSDRFSAERTGGSVSTLTIQRTQQEDSAVYLCASSGGRNYEQYFGPGTRLTVT.